This TCR beta chain was observed in a study of shared clonotypes between healthy human individuals. Points from the study as a whole: Among donors, the sharing of clonotypes was expected to be influenced by sequencing depth.

Worth noting for this clone: Its antigen is not identified.

Assay: immunoSEQ multiplex PCR; the TCRdb copy retains only in-frame clones and omits some. The table has over a million clones, 95% to 99% seen once. The source of this sequence is a man aged 25-45 years in good health. The sample was naive CD4+ T cells sorted from blood. Subset in this sample: CD45RA+ positively selected.

The CDR3 DNA sequence: TGCAGCGTTGAAGAGCGCACCTTTAGGGATGAGCAGTTCTTC. Encoded protein: CSVEERTFRDEQFF. The genes are TRBV29-1 and TRBJ2-1, with D uncertain. Germline V gives CDR1 SQVTM, CDR2 ANQGSEA. The CDR3 extends over 14 amino acids. V was shortened by 0 bases and J by 8 bases, with 14 bases between the two germline ends.